Following are 10 T cell receptor beta chains from one sample sequenced in a study of metastatic and nonmetastatic thyroid tumors (dated by TCRdb to between 2020 and 2021). No patient had received any treatment before thyroid surgery. Preparation of the library involved PCR. Sequencing took place on an Illumina HiSeq 4000. TCRdb's own reprocessing of the public reads used fastp at Q25 and MiXCR and kept productive beta chains. A total of approximately 31,000 clones appear in this sample, about 21% of them only once. Roughly 22% of the sample rests with the top ten. The sequenced material came from blood. These receptors were obtained from a female donor with papillary thyroid cancer or a benign thyroid nodule (not recorded which). Some clones in this sample may be carry-over from other donors' samples.

The V gene is TRBV6-1, the J gene TRBJ1-3, with TRBD1 matching 7 bases. V lost 5 bases and J lost 8; bases outside the gene matches: 6. The germline CDR1 and CDR2 sequences are MNHNS and SASEGT. The CDR3 consists of 13 residues. This CDR3 is CASSRQGADTIYF. Here the CDR3 DNA reads TGTGCCAGCAGTAGACAGGGTGCTGACACCATATATTTT.

This clone was seen ten or more times. The gene calls are TRBV7-3 and TRBJ2-2, with 11 bases lining up with TRBD2. The CDR3 has 16 amino acids. J lost 5 bases, V lost 4 bases, and 6 bases had no gene match. In germline, CDR1 is SGHTA, CDR2 FQGTGA. The CDR3 nucleotides read TGTGCCAGCAGCTCCGGGACTAGCGGTGGTACCGGGGAGCTGTTTTTT. Translation: CASSSGTSGGTGELFF.

This clone has ten or more counts. This clone may be a read error of a much larger clone one base away. The rearrangement links TRBV5-1 to TRBJ1-1; D call uncertain. The V gene lost 5 bases and the J gene lost 4 bases, with 12 bases spanning the gap. CDR3 length: 13 amino acids. Germline assignment: CDR1 SGHRS and CDR2 YFSETQ. As DNA, the CDR3 is TGCGCCAGCAGTCTCGAGATTTGCACTGAAGCTTTCTTT. It translates to CASSLEICTEAFF.

This clone was seen many times. This chain uses TRBV12-3 or TRBV12-4 with TRBJ2-3; 15 bases match TRBD2. The CDR3 extends over 16 amino acids. J gave up 3 bases and V 5 bases, and 3 bases lay outside the gene matches. The CDR3 reads CASSRTSGGGTDTQYF. The CDR3 DNA reads TGTGCCAGCAGTCGGACTAGCGGGGGGGGGACAGATACGCAGTATTTT.

The table lists this clone with a few counts. The chain is built from TRBV28 and TRBJ1-1; D remains ambiguous. The CDR3 has 14 residues. CDR1 and CDR2 from the germline V gene are MDHEN and SYDVKM. Trimming shortened V by 3 bases and J by 9 bases, and 17 bases separated the two germline ends. The CDR3 sequence: CASSFGRNLPKAFF. Written as DNA, the CDR3 is TGTGCCAGCAGTTTTGGTCGAAATCTCCCGAAAGCTTTCTTT.

This clone appeared a few times. The chain carries TRBV12-3 or TRBV12-4 and TRBJ2-7; 8 nucleotides match TRBD2. This CDR3 is 13 amino acids long. With 5 bases clipped from V and 4 bases from J, the junction kept 4 bases outside the gene matches. DNA for the CDR3: TGTGCCAGCAGTGAGGGACTAGAATACGAGCAGTACTTC. Protein: CASSEGLEYEQYF.

This clone was picked up many times. The CDR3 nucleotides read TGTGCCAGCAGCTCCCTGGTAGGAACCAATGAGCAGTTCTTC. It codes for CASSSLVGTNEQFF. The chain employs TRBV7-2 and TRBJ2-1; D remains unclear. The CDR3 length is 14 residues. Germline V gene sequence: CDR1 SGHTA, CDR2 FQGNSA. V lost 4 bases and J 6 bases, leaving 13 bases between the germline ends.

The chain recombines TRBV5-1 with TRBJ2-7, with TRBD2 identical over 9 bases. CDR3 length: 18 residues. Germline V gives CDR1 SGHRS, CDR2 YFSETQ. J lost 6 bases, V lost 3 bases, and 19 bases had no gene match. CDR3 loop: CASSSRPALAGVGLEQYF. Written as DNA, the CDR3 is TGCGCCAGCAGCTCCCGCCCAGCGTTAGCGGGAGTCGGGCTCGAGCAGTACTTC. The full variable domain, its missing parts supplied by reference TRBV5-1 and TRBJ2-7, is KAGVTQTPRYLIKTRGQQVTLSCSPISGHRSVSWYQQTPGQGLQFLFEYFSETQRNKGNFPGRFSGRQFSNSRSEMNVSTLELGDSALYLCASSSRPALAGVGLEQYFGPGTRLTVT.

In this sample, this clone turned up many times. The chain employs TRBV29-1 and TRBJ2-1, with 9 positions matching TRBD2. Germline V CDR1 and CDR2: SQVTM, ANQGSEA. With V trimmed by 3 bases and J by 8 bases, 11 bases remained unmatched. The CDR3 is 15 amino acids. CDR3 bases: TGCAGCGTTGACCAGCGGGGGGCTTCCAGGGATGAGCAGTTCTTC. This sequence encodes CSVDQRGASRDEQFF.

This clone appeared many times. CDR3 DNA sequence: TGTGCCAGCAACCCGCTTGTAGGGGGGGGCGGCTACACCTTC. This gives the protein CASNPLVGGGGYTF. The chain couples TRBV5-4 to TRBJ1-2; perhaps TRBD1 as D (6 bases). The V end lost 6 bases, the J end lost 8 bases, and 20 bases lay between the germline ends. Germline V gene lookup returns CDR1 SGHNT and CDR2 YYREEE (reference sequence). This CDR3 is built from 14 residues.